The 30 T cell receptor beta chains below all came from one sample that was sequenced in a study of control samples from healthy donors and cancer patients. Sequencing used immunoSEQ multiplex PCR; TCRdb keeps in-frame clones, though not all of them. This sample has 85,000 to 95,000 clones, with more than 75% found just once. The sequencing input was blood. Receptor source: a woman aged 60 to 75 in good health.

The rearrangement joins TRBV9 to TRBJ2-2; a possible D gene is TRBD1 (5 bases). CDR1 is SGDLS and CDR2 is YYNGEE in the germline V gene. CDR3 length: 15 amino acids. V was trimmed by 6 bases and J by 6 bases, leaving 18 bases between them. The CDR3 coding sequence is TGTGCCAGCATCGCTGGGGCCGACCAGCCCGGGGAGCTGTTTTTT. It translates to CASIAGADQPGELFF.

This clone was seen a single time. V usage is TRBV27 and J usage is TRBJ2-7, with D possibly TRBD1 on 5 matching bases. The CDR3 spans 15 residues. V was cut by 2 bases and J by 2 bases, with 13 bases left in between. In germline, CDR1 is MNHEY, CDR2 SMNVEV (reference sequence). The CDR3 here is CASSLNVAGTYEQYF. The DNA of the CDR3 is TGTGCCAGCAGTTTAAATGTCGCAGGGACCTACGAGCAGTACTTC.

This chain connects TRBV3-1 (or the pseudogene TRBV3-2) to TRBJ2-1; perhaps TRBD2 as D (6 bases). The germline V gene has CDR1 LGHDT and CDR2 YNNKEL (reference sequence). The CDR3 has 17 residues. V gave up 6 bases and J gave up 3 bases, with 21 bases separating them. The CDR3 region has the DNA TGTGCCAGCAGGCGAGGAGACCGGGACTTGGGCTACAATGAGCAGTTCTTC. Its protein product is CASRRGDRDLGYNEQFF.

This chain uses TRBV5-1 with TRBJ2-5, with 9 bases that match TRBD1. The germline CDR1 and CDR2 sequences are SGHRS and YFSETQ. This CDR3 spans 15 amino acids. Trimming cost V 1 base and J 5 bases; bases outside gene matches: 6. The CDR3 bases are TGCGCCAGCAGCTTGAGACAGGGGGGAGAGGAGACCCAGTACTTC. It encodes CASSLRQGGEETQYF. The entire variable domain, with the rest obtained from reference TRBV5-1 and TRBJ2-5, is as follows: KAGVTQTPRYLIKTRGQQVTLSCSPISGHRSVSWYQQTPGQGLQFLFEYFSETQRNKGNFPGRFSGRQFSNSRSEMNVSTLELGDSALYLCASSLRQGGEETQYFGPGTRLLVL.

V gene TRBV9 combines with J gene TRBJ2-3, with 9 nucleotides matching TRBD1. J gave up 5 bases and V 0 bases, and 7 bases lay outside the gene matches. In germline, CDR1 is SGDLS, CDR2 YYNGEE. CDR3 length: 16 amino acids. CDR3 nucleotides: TGTGCCAGCAGCGTAGAGGGGACAGGGCTTCAAGATACGCAGTATTTT. This sequence encodes CASSVEGTGLQDTQYF. The full variable domain, in which reference TRBV9 and TRBJ2-3 provide the parts outside the CDR3, is DSGVTQTPKHLITATGQRVTLRCSPRSGDLSVYWYQQSLDQGLQFLIQYYNGEERAKGNILERFSAQQFPDLHSELNLSSLELGDSALYFCASSVEGTGLQDTQYFGPGTRLTVL.

The chain joins TRBV7-2 to TRBJ1-5, with D maybe TRBD1 (6 bases). There are 14 residues in the CDR3. Trimming removed 5 bases from V and 6 bases from J, with 14 bases in between. CDR1 and CDR2 (germline): SGHTA, FQGNSA. CDR3 in DNA: TGTGCCAGCAGCGGTACAGGGCCGGGTCAGCCCCAGCATTTT. It encodes CASSGTGPGQPQHF.

This clone was observed a few times. This rearrangement joins TRBV7-8 to TRBJ2-5; TRBD2 matches at 12 bases. The germline V gene encodes CDR1 SGHVS and CDR2 FQNEAQ. The V and J ends lost 5 bases and 6 bases, in that order; junction bases with no gene match: 10. This CDR3 comprises 16 residues. The CDR3 is CASSREGLAGLKTQYF. CDR3 sequence (DNA): TGTGCCAGCAGCCGAGAAGGACTAGCGGGGTTAAAGACCCAGTACTTC.

V usage is TRBV24-1 and J usage is TRBJ1-2; D unresolved. Germline V lookup: CDR1 KGHDR, CDR2 SFDVKD. The ends were cut back, 1 base at V and 2 bases at J, with 7 bases in the middle. This CDR3 spans 14 amino acids. The CDR3 reads CATSDFRQNYGYTF. In nucleotides, the CDR3 is TGTGCCACCAGTGATTTCCGGCAGAACTATGGCTACACCTTC.

This rearrangement joins TRBV27 to TRBJ2-1, with TRBD1 matching 11 bases. Germline V gives CDR1 MNHEY, CDR2 SMNVEV (reference sequence). The CDR3 loop spans 14 amino acids. V lost 8 bases and J lost 3; bases outside the gene matches: 3. The CDR3 nucleotides are TGTGCCAGCGCTGGGACAGGGGGCTACAATGAGCAGTTCTTC. Protein: CASAGTGGYNEQFF.

The chain carries TRBV6-1 and TRBJ1-2; possibly TRBD1 for D (6 bases). The length of the CDR3 is 13 residues. The V gene lost 3 bases and the J gene lost 4 bases, with 9 bases spanning the gap. Germline V lookup: CDR1 MNHNS, CDR2 SASEGT. The CDR3 DNA follows: TGTGCCAGCAGTGAGGACAGAGCCTATGGCTACACCTTC. Protein: CASSEDRAYGYTF.

The chain carries TRBV7-2 and TRBJ1-2; D possibly corresponds to TRBD1 (6 bases). Trimming left V 3 bases short and J 0 bases short, with 14 bases between. Germline V gene sequence: CDR1 SGHTA, CDR2 FQGNSA. The CDR3 loop spans 16 amino acids. The DNA of the CDR3 is TGTGCCAGCAGCTTGATGCGGGGGCCCTCTAACTATGGCTACACCTTC. This codes for CASSLMRGPSNYGYTF.

V gene TRBV6-6 combines with J gene TRBJ2-5; unclear D gene. Deletions cut 3 bases from V and 4 bases from J, with 6 bases between. Germline V lookup: CDR1 MNHNY, CDR2 SVGAGI (reference sequence). The CDR3 extends over 12 amino acids. CDR3 sequence: CASSYGVETQYF. CDR3 sequence (DNA): TGTGCCAGCAGTTATGGGGTAGAGACCCAGTACTTC.

The CDR3 here is CASSYGGTGDHEQYF. In DNA, the CDR3 is TGTGCCAGCAGTTACGGGGGGACAGGGGACCACGAGCAGTACTTC. This sequence joins TRBV6-6 and TRBJ2-7; 10 bases fit TRBD1. V gave up 2 bases and J gave up 5 bases; unmatched junction bases: 6. This CDR3 has 15 amino acids. CDR1 and CDR2 from the germline V gene are MNHNY and SVGAGI (reference sequence).

The rearrangement uses TRBV28 and TRBJ1-6; D is uncertain. The ends were cut back, 2 bases at V and 10 bases at J, with 12 bases in the middle. This CDR3 has 14 residues. Germline V gives CDR1 MDHEN, CDR2 SYDVKM. The CDR3 protein is CASSLQHSGSPLHF. CDR3 nucleotide sequence: TGTGCCAGCAGTTTACAACACTCGGGGTCACCCCTCCACTTT.

The chain has TRBV24-1 and TRBJ1-5; D may be TRBD1 (5 bases). CDR3 length: 13 residues. The V and J ends lost 12 bases and 6 bases respectively, with 17 bases between them. Germline values: CDR1 KGHDR, CDR2 SFDVKD. The CDR3 protein is CAPFVKGVQPQHF. Written as DNA, the CDR3 is TGTGCCCCTTTTGTTAAAGGGGTTCAGCCCCAGCATTTT.

This rearrangement joins TRBV14 to TRBJ1-3; a weak D match, TRBD1 (5 bases). The CDR3 loop spans 16 amino acids. V was clipped by 1 base and J by 7 bases, with 17 bases between them. Germline loops: CDR1 SGHDN, CDR2 FVKESK. The DNA of the CDR3 is TGTGCCAGCAGCCAAGTCCAGCGCCGGCCAGGGAACACCATATATTTT. Translated, it gives CASSQVQRRPGNTIYF.

The chain uses TRBV10-3 and TRBJ1-2; D is possibly TRBD1 (5 bases). Germline loops: CDR1 ENHRY, CDR2 SYGVKD. The CDR3 sequence is 11 residues long. Deletions cut 5 bases from V and 6 bases from J, with 7 bases between. DNA for the CDR3: TGTGCCATCAGTTGGGGGGATGGCTACACCTTC. Amino acid sequence: CAISWGDGYTF.

V usage is TRBV28 and J usage is TRBJ2-1, with a possible D match to TRBD2 (6 bases). With 6 bases removed from V and 0 bases from J, the gap between germline ends came to 15 bases. The germline CDR1 and CDR2 sequences are MDHEN and SYDVKM. The CDR3 covers 16 residues. The CDR3 coding sequence is TGTGCCAGCAGGGAGGGGCGTTATAGCTCCTACAATGAGCAGTTCTTC. Translated, it gives CASREGRYSSYNEQFF. The variable domain in full, completed from reference TRBV28 and TRBJ2-1, reads DVKVTQSSRYLVKRTGEKVFLECVQDMDHENMFWYRQDPGLGLRLIYFSYDVKMKEKGDIPEGYSVSREKKERFSLILESASTNQTSMYLCASREGRYSSYNEQFFGPGTRLTVL.

The J gene is TRBJ1-3, the V gene TRBV12-5; tentative D call: TRBD1 (5 bases). V lost 6 bases and J lost 2, with 14 bases in between. This CDR3 is 15 amino acids long. CDR1 and CDR2 from the germline V gene are LGHNT and FRNRAP. The CDR3 spells CASGLHRNPGNTIYF. The CDR3, as DNA: TGTGCTAGTGGCCTACACAGGAATCCTGGAAACACCATATATTTT.

As for this clone: Germline is not matched at one junction end, which may reflect a read error. The chain employs TRBV6-1 and TRBJ2-1; weak D call: TRBD1 (5 bases). Germline-derived CDR1 and CDR2 are MNHNS and SASEGT. The CDR3 length is 18 residues. The CDR3 loop reads CASSEASDSITPYSEQFF. The CDR3 DNA reads as TGTGCCAGCAGTGAAGCTTCAGACAGTATCACTCCCTACAGTGAGCAGTTCTTC.

In its sample, this clone was seen once. This chain joins TRBV2 and TRBJ2-1; 13 nucleotides match TRBD2. The germline gives CDR1 SNHLY, CDR2 FYNNEI. Trimming at V came to 1 base and at J to 9 bases, leaving 3 bases not matched to a gene. The CDR3 runs to 15 residues. The CDR3 is CASSEVRTSGSEQFF. The CDR3 DNA is TGTGCCAGCAGTGAAGTTCGGACTAGCGGGAGTGAGCAGTTCTTC.

The rearrangement uses TRBV12-3 or TRBV12-4 and TRBJ1-4; D gene unclear. Trimming stripped 5 bases from V and 6 bases from J, with 7 bases between. CDR3 length: 12 residues. As DNA, the CDR3 is TGTGCCAGCAGTAAGACTGATGAAAAACTGTTTTTT. This gives the protein CASSKTDEKLFF.

This chain connects TRBV6-1 to TRBJ2-1; D could derive from TRBD1 or TRBD2 (5 bases each). There are 16 residues in the CDR3. Trimming took 4 bases from V and 0 from J, leaving 13 bases between them. Per germline, CDR1 MNHNS and CDR2 SASEGT. Written as DNA, the CDR3 is TGTGCCAGCAGTGGAATCGGGGCTGACTCCTACAATGAGCAGTTCTTC. This sequence encodes CASSGIGADSYNEQFF.

This rearrangement joins TRBV10-3 to TRBJ1-5, with TRBD1 matching over 9 bases. This CDR3 is built from 16 residues. V was pared by 3 bases and J by 1 base, with 4 bases of the junction left unmatched. Germline-derived CDR1 and CDR2 are ENHRY and SYGVKD. The chain's CDR3 is CAISDSDRGSNQPQHF. The CDR3 DNA follows: TGTGCCATCAGTGATTCGGACAGGGGAAGCAATCAGCCCCAGCATTTT.

The chain uses TRBV4-3 and TRBJ1-1; D is perhaps TRBD1 (6 bases). Trimming shortened V by 4 bases and J by 10 bases, and 13 bases separated the two germline ends. The CDR3 length is 12 residues. CDR1 is LGHNA, CDR2 YSLEER, per germline. The CDR3 is CASSPAGTIAFF. CDR3 nucleotides: TGCGCCAGCAGCCCAGCCGGGACAATAGCTTTCTTT.

The chain combines TRBV28 with TRBJ1-5; D is uncertain. This CDR3 spans 15 amino acids. Looked up from germline, CDR1 is MDHEN and CDR2 is SYDVKM. The V and J ends lost 6 bases and 3 bases respectively, with 15 bases between them. The CDR3 region has the DNA TGTGCCAGCAGACGTCGGCCACCGATCAATCAGCCCCAGCATTTT. Encoded protein: CASRRRPPINQPQHF.

The V call is TRBV12-3 or TRBV12-4, the J call TRBJ2-5; D not resolved. V was shortened by 2 bases and J by 8 bases, with 12 bases between the two germline ends. The CDR3 covers 13 residues. The CDR3 DNA is TGTGCCAGCAGTTTATCCCTGACGTACACCCAGTACTTC. This sequence encodes CASSLSLTYTQYF.

This clone showed up just a few times. This rearrangement joins TRBV19 to TRBJ2-3, with 8 nucleotides matching TRBD1. Germline CDR1 and CDR2: LNHDA and SQIVND (reference sequence). The V and J ends lost 5 bases and 4 bases, in that order; junction bases with no gene match: 14. CDR3 length: 17 amino acids. The CDR3 DNA sequence: TGTGCCAGTAGTCCGCCCCCCCTGGACAGGGTTTCAGATACGCAGTATTTT. Protein sequence: CASSPPPLDRVSDTQYF. Drawing the rest from reference TRBV19 and TRBJ2-3, the complete variable domain is DGGITQSPKYLFRKEGQNVTLSCEQNLNHDAMYWYRQDPGQGLRLIYYSQIVNDFQKGDIAEGYSVSREKKESFPLTVTSAQKNPTAFYLCASSPPPLDRVSDTQYFGPGTRLTVL.

Here the CDR3 reads CASSYTREGGTQYF. The CDR3 DNA follows: TGTGCCAGCAGTTACACTCGGGAGGGCGGGACCCAGTACTTC. The chain employs TRBV6-5 and TRBJ2-5; 8 nucleotides match TRBD2. CDR3 size: 14 residues. Germline V gene data show CDR1 as MNHEY and CDR2 as SVGAGI. With 2 bases clipped from V and 7 bases from J, the junction kept 6 bases outside the gene matches.

As concerns this clone: A much larger clonotype is one base distant, so this may be a read error. Other DNA sequences from this sample encode an identical CDR3 as well. This chain's CDR3 is CASSLTYEQYF. CDR3 in DNA: TGTGCCAGCAGCCTTACCTACGAGCAGTACTTC. The chain couples TRBV7-2 to TRBJ2-7; D gene unclear. V lost 5 bases, J lost 2 bases, and 4 bases lay in between. Germline CDR1 and CDR2: SGHTA and FQGNSA. The CDR3 has 11 residues.